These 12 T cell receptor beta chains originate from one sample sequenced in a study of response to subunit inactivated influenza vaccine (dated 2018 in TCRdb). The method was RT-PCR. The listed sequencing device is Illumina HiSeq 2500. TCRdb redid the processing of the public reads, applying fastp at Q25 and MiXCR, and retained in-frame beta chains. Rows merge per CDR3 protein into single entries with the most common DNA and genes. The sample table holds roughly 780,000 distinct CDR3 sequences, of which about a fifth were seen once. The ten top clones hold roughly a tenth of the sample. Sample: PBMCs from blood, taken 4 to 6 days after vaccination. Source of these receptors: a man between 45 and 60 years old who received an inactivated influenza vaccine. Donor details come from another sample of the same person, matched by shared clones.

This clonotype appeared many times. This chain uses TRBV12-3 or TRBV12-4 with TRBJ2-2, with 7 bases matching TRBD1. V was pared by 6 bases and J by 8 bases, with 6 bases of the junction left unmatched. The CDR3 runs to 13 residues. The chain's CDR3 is CASSLGTEGELFF. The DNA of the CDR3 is TGTGCCAGCAGCCTCGGGACAGAAGGGGAGCTGTTTTTT.

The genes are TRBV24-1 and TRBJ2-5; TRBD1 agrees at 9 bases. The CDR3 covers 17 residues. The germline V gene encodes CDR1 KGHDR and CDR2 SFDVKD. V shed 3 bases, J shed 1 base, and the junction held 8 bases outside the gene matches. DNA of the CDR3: TGTGCCACCAGTGATACCGGGACAGGGATAGTCCAAGAGACCCAGTACTTC. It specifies CATSDTGTGIVQETQYF.

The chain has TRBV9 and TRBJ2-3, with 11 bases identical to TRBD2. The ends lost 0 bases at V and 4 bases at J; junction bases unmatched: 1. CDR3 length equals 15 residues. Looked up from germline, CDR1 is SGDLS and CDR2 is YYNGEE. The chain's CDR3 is CASSVDSGRADTQYF. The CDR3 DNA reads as TGTGCCAGCAGCGTAGATAGCGGGAGGGCAGATACGCAGTATTTT.

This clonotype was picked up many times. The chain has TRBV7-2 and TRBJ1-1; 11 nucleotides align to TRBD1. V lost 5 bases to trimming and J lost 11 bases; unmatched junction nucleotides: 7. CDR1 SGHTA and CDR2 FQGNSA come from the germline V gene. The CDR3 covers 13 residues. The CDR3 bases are TGTGCCAGCAGCGGACAGGGGGCAAGATTGGCTTTCTTT. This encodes CASSGQGARLAFF.

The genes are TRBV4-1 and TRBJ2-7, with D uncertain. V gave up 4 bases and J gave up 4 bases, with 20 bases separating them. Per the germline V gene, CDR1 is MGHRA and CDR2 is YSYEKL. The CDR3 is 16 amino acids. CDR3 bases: TGCGCCAGCAGCCCCCACTGGGTCCTTTCTTCTTACGAGCAGTACTTC. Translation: CASSPHWVLSSYEQYF.

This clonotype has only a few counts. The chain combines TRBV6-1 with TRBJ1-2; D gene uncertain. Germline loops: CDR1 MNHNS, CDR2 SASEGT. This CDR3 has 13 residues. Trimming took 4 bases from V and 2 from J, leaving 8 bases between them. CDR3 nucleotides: TGTGCCAGCAGTGTCGCAGGAAACTATGGCTACACCTTC. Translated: CASSVAGNYGYTF.

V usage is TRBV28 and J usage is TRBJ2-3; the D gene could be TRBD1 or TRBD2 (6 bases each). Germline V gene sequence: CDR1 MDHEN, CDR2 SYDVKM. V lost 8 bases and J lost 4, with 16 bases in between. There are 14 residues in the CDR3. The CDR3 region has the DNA TGTGCCAGCTCTAGGGGGGAGCGGGCAGATACGCAGTATTTT. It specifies CASSRGERADTQYF.

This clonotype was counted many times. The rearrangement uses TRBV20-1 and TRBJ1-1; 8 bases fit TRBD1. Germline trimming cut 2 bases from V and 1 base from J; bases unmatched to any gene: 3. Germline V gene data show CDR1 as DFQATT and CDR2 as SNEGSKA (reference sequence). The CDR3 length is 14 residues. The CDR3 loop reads CSARPGTGNTEAFF. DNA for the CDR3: TGCAGTGCTAGACCCGGGACAGGGAACACTGAAGCTTTCTTT.

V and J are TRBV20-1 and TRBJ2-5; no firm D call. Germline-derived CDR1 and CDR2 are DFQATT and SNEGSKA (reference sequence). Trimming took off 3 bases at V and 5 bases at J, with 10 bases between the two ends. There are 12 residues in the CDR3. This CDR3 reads CSASLDTETQYF. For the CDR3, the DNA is TGCAGTGCTAGTCTAGATACGGAGACCCAGTACTTC.

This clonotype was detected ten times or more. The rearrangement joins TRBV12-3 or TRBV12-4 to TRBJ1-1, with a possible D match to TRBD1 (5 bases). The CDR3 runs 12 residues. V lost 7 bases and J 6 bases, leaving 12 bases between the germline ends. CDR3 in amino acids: CASTQGRAEAFF. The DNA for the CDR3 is TGTGCCAGCACCCAGGGACGGGCTGAAGCTTTCTTT.

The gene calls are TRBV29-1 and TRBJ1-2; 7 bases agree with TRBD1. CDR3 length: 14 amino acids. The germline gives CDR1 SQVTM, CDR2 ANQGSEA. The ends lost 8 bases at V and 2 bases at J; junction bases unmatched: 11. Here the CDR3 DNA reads TGCAGCTCTTGGGGGCTGGGACAGAACTATGGCTACACCTTC. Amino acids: CSSWGLGQNYGYTF.

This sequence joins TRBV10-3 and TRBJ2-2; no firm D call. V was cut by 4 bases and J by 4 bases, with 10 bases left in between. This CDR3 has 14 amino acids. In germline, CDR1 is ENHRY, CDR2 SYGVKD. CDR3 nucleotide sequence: TGTGCCATCAGTGGCAAGGGTGGCACCGGGGAGCTGTTTTTT. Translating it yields CAISGKGGTGELFF.